One sample yielded the 21 T cell receptor beta chains listed below, sequenced in a study of blood T cell repertoires in COVID-19. Using immunoSEQ multiplex PCR, the repertoire was profiled, and TCRdb retains in-frame clones only, with some absent. This table holds under 150,000 clones, 75% to 80% found once. The sample comprised PBMCs or T cells enriched from blood (not recorded which). The receptors were sampled from a woman between 50 and 59 years old who had recovered from COVID-19.

V usage is TRBV5-1 and J usage is TRBJ2-7, with a weak D call TRBD2 (5 bases). The CDR3 totals 13 residues. In germline, CDR1 is SGHRS, CDR2 YFSETQ. Trimming took off 0 bases at V and 3 bases at J, with 7 bases between the two ends. CDR3 nucleotides: TGCGCCAGCAGCTTGGGGGAGTACTACGAGCAGTACTTC. Protein product: CASSLGEYYEQYF.

This chain links TRBV5-6 with TRBJ2-1, with TRBD2 matching 8 bases. The V gene's germline CDR1 is SGHDT and CDR2 YYEEEE. The trim removed 4 bases at V and 15 bases at J, leaving 12 bases unmatched. This CDR3 has 13 amino acids. CDR3 loop: CASSPDRTSSWFF. CDR3 bases: TGTGCCAGCAGCCCCGACCGGACTAGCTCTTGGTTCTTC.

This chain connects TRBV30 to TRBJ2-5, with TRBD1 matching over 8 bases. Germline V gene lookup returns CDR1 GTSNPN and CDR2 SVGIG (reference sequence). J lost 4 bases, V lost 5 bases, and 9 bases had no gene match. The CDR3 totals 14 residues. CDR3 in DNA: TGTGCCTGGGATAAACGGACAGGGCGAGAGACCCAGTACTTC. Its translation is CAWDKRTGRETQYF.

The chain joins TRBV9 to TRBJ1-4; D not certain. The germline CDR1 and CDR2 sequences are SGDLS and YYNGEE. The CDR3 is made up of 13 amino acids. V was clipped by 0 bases and J by 5 bases, with 5 bases between them. DNA for the CDR3: TGTGCCAGCAGCGTAGACGGGAATGAAAAACTGTTTTTT. This translates into CASSVDGNEKLFF. Full variable domain (missing parts from reference TRBV9 and TRBJ1-4): DSGVTQTPKHLITATGQRVTLRCSPRSGDLSVYWYQQSLDQGLQFLIQYYNGEERAKGNILERFSAQQFPDLHSELNLSSLELGDSALYFCASSVDGNEKLFFGSGTQLSVL.

This clone was recorded only once. The chain joins TRBV5-1 to TRBJ1-2; no firm D call. CDR1 and CDR2 (germline): SGHRS, YFSETQ. The CDR3 runs to 12 residues. The V gene lost 4 bases and the J gene lost 8 bases, with 12 bases spanning the gap. In DNA form, the CDR3 reads TGCGCCAGCAGCCAAGAGGCACGAGGCTACACCTTC. Its protein product is CASSQEARGYTF.

The rearrangement uses TRBV5-5 and TRBJ2-5, with D possibly TRBD2 on 5 matching bases. Trimming took off 4 bases at V and 4 bases at J, with 14 bases between the two ends. Germline V gene lookup returns CDR1 SGHKS and CDR2 YYEKEE (reference sequence). This CDR3 is built from 14 residues. The CDR3 loop reads CASSQVRELETQYF. In nucleotides, the CDR3 is TGTGCCAGCAGCCAGGTCCGGGAATTAGAGACCCAGTACTTC.

This chain uses TRBV5-5 with TRBJ1-5, with 7 bases fitting TRBD1. Germline CDR1 reads SGHKS; CDR2 reads YYEKEE (reference sequence). The CDR3 spans 16 residues. Trimming cost V 3 bases and J 2 bases; bases outside gene matches: 8. CDR3 in DNA: TGTGCCAGCAGCTGGGGGGTGACAGGGCGCAATCAGCCCCAGCATTTT. Amino acid sequence: CASSWGVTGRNQPQHF.

The chain is built from TRBV5-1 and TRBJ2-5, with D hard to call. This CDR3 has 14 residues. Germline V gene lookup returns CDR1 SGHRS and CDR2 YFSETQ. Between the trimmed V and J ends, which lost 0 bases and 2 bases, there was a span of 8 bases. In DNA form, the CDR3 reads TGCGCCAGCAGCTTGGTCCCTACGCAAGAGACCCAGTACTTC. This translates into CASSLVPTQETQYF. The full variable domain, its missing parts supplied by reference TRBV5-1 and TRBJ2-5, is KAGVTQTPRYLIKTRGQQVTLSCSPISGHRSVSWYQQTPGQGLQFLFEYFSETQRNKGNFPGRFSGRQFSNSRSEMNVSTLELGDSALYLCASSLVPTQETQYFGPGTRLLVL.

The gene calls are TRBV3-1 (or the pseudogene TRBV3-2) and TRBJ2-5, with TRBD1 identical over 10 bases. The germline CDR1 and CDR2 sequences are LGHDT and YNNKEL (reference sequence). This CDR3 spans 15 amino acids. J lost 4 bases, V lost 3 bases, and 5 bases had no gene match. CDR3 sequence (DNA): TGTGCCAGCAGCCAGAGGGACAGGGGCTTAGAGACCCAGTACTTC. This sequence encodes CASSQRDRGLETQYF.

V usage is TRBV14 and J usage is TRBJ1-4, with 7 positions matching TRBD1. Germline V gene sequence: CDR1 SGHDN, CDR2 FVKESK. The CDR3 contains 18 residues. Losses at the gene ends were 1 base for V and 3 bases for J; bases not matched to a gene: 11. CDR3 coding DNA: TGTGCCAGCAGCCAAGGAGAATCGGCAGGGGGACCTAATGAAAAACTGTTTTTT. It is translated as CASSQGESAGGPNEKLFF.

The chain uses TRBV13 and TRBJ1-3, with 7 bases that match TRBD1. V was clipped by 5 bases and J by 4 bases; unmatched bases: 5. The CDR3 is made up of 14 amino acids. In germline, CDR1 is PRHDT, CDR2 FYEKMQ (reference sequence). The DNA for the CDR3 is TGTGCCAGCAGCAGTGACAGGGACGGAAACACCATATATTTT. It specifies CASSSDRDGNTIYF.

The J gene is TRBJ2-1, the V gene TRBV27; 15 bases match TRBD2. Trimming took 2 bases from V and 7 from J; bases not matched to a gene: 18. In germline, CDR1 is MNHEY, CDR2 SMNVEV (reference sequence). The CDR3 is 21 amino acids. The CDR3: CASSLLPGTSGGPSRLNEQFF. The CDR3 bases are TGTGCCAGCAGTTTACTCCCCGGGACTAGCGGGGGGCCAAGCCGGTTGAATGAGCAGTTCTTC.

This sequence joins TRBV19 and TRBJ1-6; D is uncertain. CDR3 length: 14 residues. The V gene lost 3 bases and the J gene lost 5 bases, with 8 bases spanning the gap. Germline V lookup: CDR1 LNHDA, CDR2 SQIVND (reference sequence). DNA of the CDR3: TGTGCCAGTAGTATTTCACTGAATAATTCACCCCTCCACTTT. Translating gives CASSISLNNSPLHF.

On this clone itself: The sample holds other DNA sequences that translate to the same CDR3. This chain uses TRBV10-3 with TRBJ2-3, with 10 positions matching TRBD2. Trimming removed 5 bases from V and 5 bases from J; junction bases left unmatched: 4. The CDR3 runs to 14 residues. The germline CDR1 and CDR2 sequences are ENHRY and SYGVKD. CDR3 in amino acids: CAISSGRAGDTQYF. CDR3 nucleotides: TGTGCCATCAGTAGCGGGAGGGCCGGAGATACGCAGTATTTT.

This clone was recorded at least ten times. The CDR3: CASSFLGLASNEQFF. CDR3 bases: TGTGCCAGCAGTTTCTTGGGACTAGCAAGCAATGAGCAGTTCTTC. V and J are TRBV28 and TRBJ2-1; 9 bases match TRBD2. The J segment lost 6 bases and the V segment lost 3 bases, leaving 6 bases of the junction unmatched. CDR1 and CDR2 (germline): MDHEN, SYDVKM. CDR3 length: 15 residues.

This chain connects TRBV19 to TRBJ1-1; 10 nucleotides agree with TRBD1. Germline values: CDR1 LNHDA, CDR2 SQIVND (reference sequence). CDR3 length: 13 residues. The V gene end was trimmed by 5 bases and the J gene end by 7 bases; junction bases not matched to a gene: 4. CDR3 in DNA: TGTGCCAGTAGTTACGGGACAGGGGTTGAAGCTTTCTTT. Translation: CASSYGTGVEAFF.

CDR3 protein: CASTGGGRRESITGELFF. The CDR3 DNA reads TGTGCCAGCACCGGCGGGGGGCGGCGGGAGAGTATCACCGGGGAGCTGTTTTTT. The chain employs TRBV3-1 (or the pseudogene TRBV3-2) and TRBJ2-2; 8 positions agree with TRBD2. The trim removed 7 bases at V and 4 bases at J, leaving 17 bases unmatched. CDR1 is LGHDT and CDR2 is YNNKEL in the germline V gene (reference sequence). CDR3 length: 18 amino acids.

This clone was seen ten or more times. V usage is TRBV5-6 and J usage is TRBJ2-2, with TRBD2 matching over 10 bases. V was pared by 2 bases and J by 2 bases, with 6 bases of the junction left unmatched. Germline V CDR1 and CDR2: SGHDT, YYEEEE. This CDR3 has 17 residues. The DNA for the CDR3 is TGTGCCAGCAGCTTCCGGCCTAGCGGGAGAAACACCGGGGAGCTGTTTTTT. It codes for CASSFRPSGRNTGELFF.

This clone is a singleton in its sample. V usage is TRBV19 and J usage is TRBJ1-5; D is ambiguous. CDR1 is LNHDA, CDR2 SQIVND, per germline (reference sequence). V shed 7 bases and J shed 4 bases, with 11 bases lying between them. There are 13 residues in the CDR3. CDR3 residues: CASTTTLNQPQHF. CDR3 in DNA: TGTGCCAGTACCACGACTTTGAATCAGCCCCAGCATTTT.

Worth noting for this clone: The junction departs from the called germline gene at one end, perhaps through a read error. The chain joins TRBV12-3 or TRBV12-4 to TRBJ2-5, with D hard to call. The CDR3 length is 13 residues. CDR3 DNA sequence: TGTGCCAGCAGCTTAGGGTTGCGGGAGACCCAGTACTTC. Its translation: CASSLGLRETQYF.

The chain recombines TRBV19 with TRBJ1-2; D might be TRBD1 (5 bases). CDR1 and CDR2 (germline): LNHDA, SQIVND (reference sequence). There are 15 residues in the CDR3. V gave up 5 bases and J gave up 5 bases, with 18 bases separating them. In DNA form, the CDR3 reads TGTGCCAGTAGTTTTGGTACCGGCGGGGGATATGGCTACACCTTC. It yields the protein CASSFGTGGGYGYTF.